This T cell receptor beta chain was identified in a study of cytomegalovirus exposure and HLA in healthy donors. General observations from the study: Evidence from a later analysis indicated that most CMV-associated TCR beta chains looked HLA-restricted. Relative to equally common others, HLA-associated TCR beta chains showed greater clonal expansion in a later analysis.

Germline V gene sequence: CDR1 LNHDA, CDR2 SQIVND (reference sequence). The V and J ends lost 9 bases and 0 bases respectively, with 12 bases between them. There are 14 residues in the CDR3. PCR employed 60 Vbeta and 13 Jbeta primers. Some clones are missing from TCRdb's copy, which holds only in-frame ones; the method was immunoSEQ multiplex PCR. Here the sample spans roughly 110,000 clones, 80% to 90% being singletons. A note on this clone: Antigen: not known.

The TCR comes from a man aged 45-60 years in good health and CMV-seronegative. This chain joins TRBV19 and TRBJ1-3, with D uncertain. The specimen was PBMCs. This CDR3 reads CASGRRDSGNTIYF. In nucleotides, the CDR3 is TGTGCCAGCGGCAGGAGGGACTCTGGAAACACCATATATTTT.